These 6 T cell receptor beta chains came from one sample sequenced in a study of PD-1 blockade in classical Hodgkin lymphoma. The method was immunoSEQ multiplex PCR; TCRdb's version includes in-frame clones alone and lacks a portion of them. The sample includes over 15,000 clones, 75% to 85% seen only once; the top ten take under 25%. Documented time point: cycle 4 day 1 (C4D1), after less than seven weeks of nivolumab. No patient escaped relapse after autologous stem cell transplantation, and brentuximab vedotin exposure varied. This sample comprised peripheral blood mononuclear cells (PBMCs), obtained before the fourth cycle of nivolumab. These receptors came from a human donor with classical Hodgkin lymphoma.

This chain joins TRBV5-1 and TRBJ2-1, with 11 bases that match TRBD2. The J segment lost 9 bases and the V segment lost 4 bases, leaving 9 bases of the junction unmatched. The length of the CDR3 is 15 residues. CDR1 SGHRS and CDR2 YFSETQ come from the germline V gene. The CDR3 protein is CASSPLAGGTAEQFF. CDR3 coding DNA: TGCGCCAGCAGCCCATTAGCGGGAGGGACGGCTGAGCAGTTCTTC.

The chain joins TRBV7-6 to TRBJ1-2; perhaps TRBD1 as D (6 bases). This CDR3 contains 15 residues. Germline lookup yields CDR1 SGHVS and CDR2 FNYEAQ. V gave up 3 bases and J gave up 5 bases, with 16 bases separating them. In nucleotides, the CDR3 is TGTGCCAGCAGCTTTTCCGACAGGTTAGATTATGGCTACACCTTC. Its protein is CASSFSDRLDYGYTF.

The J gene is TRBJ2-7, the V gene TRBV11-2; 8 bases map to TRBD2. Germline CDR1 and CDR2: SGHAT and FQNNGV. This CDR3 region has 16 residues. Trimming took 5 bases from V and 9 from J; bases not matched to a gene: 18. As DNA, the CDR3 is TGTGCCAGCAGCCCCCGGGGGGGGAGCGGGAGTTGGGCGCAGTACTTC. This gives the protein CASSPRGGSGSWAQYF.

The chain recombines TRBV5-1 with TRBJ2-7; 8 bases are shared with TRBD2. The CDR3 has 15 residues. Germline trimming cut 0 bases from V and 7 bases from J; bases unmatched to any gene: 9. Looked up from germline, CDR1 is SGHRS and CDR2 is YFSETQ. For the CDR3, the DNA is TGCGCCAGCAGCTTGGGGAAACTAGCGGCTACAGAGCAGTACTTC. Amino acids: CASSLGKLAATEQYF.

The chain employs TRBV7-9 and TRBJ2-3; 9 bases align to TRBD1. Trimming took 5 bases from V and 4 from J; bases not matched to a gene: 13. The CDR3 has 17 amino acids. CDR1 is SEHNR and CDR2 is FQNEAQ in the germline V gene (reference sequence). CDR3 DNA: TGTGCCAGCAGCCCGGCGGTACAGGGGGCTAGCTCAGATACGCAGTATTTT. This codes for CASSPAVQGASSDTQYF.

The rearrangement links TRBV29-1 to TRBJ2-7; weak D call: TRBD2 (5 bases). This CDR3 region has 15 residues. V was shortened by 5 bases and J by 3 bases, with 20 bases between the two germline ends. Germline values: CDR1 SQVTM, CDR2 ANQGSEA. CDR3 coding DNA: TGCAGCGTTCCCGGAGGCTTACAGATAAACTACGAGCAGTACGTC. It specifies CSVPGGLQINYEQYV.